This T cell receptor (beta chain) appears in the sequencing data of a study of T cells in Graves' hyperthyroidism and ophthalmopathy. Study summary: Peripheral blood samples were taken at initial diagnosis, prior to any treatment. The study, taken as a whole, reports: Most thyroid clonotypes expanded above 0.001 appeared in blood too.

Per the germline V gene, CDR1 is DFQATT and CDR2 is SNEGSKA (reference sequence). This CDR3 has 14 residues. Trimming cost V 2 bases and J 0 bases, with 8 bases left between them. Turning to this clonotype: The antigen is unknown.

Amplification yielded TCR beta CDR3 regions, with RNA transcripts as the source. HTBI primers were employed in a first-round RT-PCR of the TCR CDR3. MiXCR, applied by TCRdb to the multiplex PCR reads, yields one record per CDR3 protein. The table includes some 620,000 distinct CDR3 sequences, 15% to 20% detected once. The specimen sequenced was blood. The gene calls are TRBV20-1 and TRBJ1-5; no clear D gene. The TCR was taken from a woman aged 30 to 39 with Graves' hyperthyroidism. CDR3 sequence: CSARRRNSNQPQHF. In DNA form, the CDR3 reads TGCAGTGCTAGAAGAAGGAATAGCAATCAGCCCCAGCATTTT.